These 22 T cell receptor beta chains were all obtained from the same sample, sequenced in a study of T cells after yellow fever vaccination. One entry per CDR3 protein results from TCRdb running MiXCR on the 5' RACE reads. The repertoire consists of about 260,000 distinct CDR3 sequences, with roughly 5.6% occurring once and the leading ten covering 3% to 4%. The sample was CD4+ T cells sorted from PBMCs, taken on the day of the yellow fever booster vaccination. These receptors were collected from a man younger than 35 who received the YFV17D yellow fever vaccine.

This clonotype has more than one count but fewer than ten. In DNA, the CDR3 is TGTGCCAGCTCACGCGGGCAGTCCCCTACCTACGAGCAGTACGTC. This codes for CASSRGQSPTYEQYV. The chain uses TRBV18 and TRBJ2-7, with D possibly being TRBD2 (5 bases). This CDR3 region has 15 residues. Germline loops: CDR1 KGHSH, CDR2 LQKENI. V was pared by 4 bases and J by 2 bases, with 15 bases between.

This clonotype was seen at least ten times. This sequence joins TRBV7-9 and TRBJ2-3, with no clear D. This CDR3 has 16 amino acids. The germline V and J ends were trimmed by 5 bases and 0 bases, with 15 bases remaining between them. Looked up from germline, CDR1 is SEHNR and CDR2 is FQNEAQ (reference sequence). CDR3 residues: CASSVGRHASTDTQYF. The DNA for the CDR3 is TGTGCCAGCAGCGTTGGACGCCATGCTAGCACAGATACGCAGTATTTT. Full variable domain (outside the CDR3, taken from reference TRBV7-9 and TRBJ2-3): DTGVSQNPRHKITKRGQNVTFRCDPISEHNRLYWYRQTLGQGPEFLTYFQNEAQLEKSRLLSDRFSAERPKGSFSTLEIQRTEQGDSAMYLCASSVGRHASTDTQYFGPGTRLTVL.

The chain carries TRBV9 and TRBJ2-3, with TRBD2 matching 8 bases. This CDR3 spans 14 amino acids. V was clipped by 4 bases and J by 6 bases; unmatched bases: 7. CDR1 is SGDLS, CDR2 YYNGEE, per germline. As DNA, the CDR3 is TGTGCCAGCAGCACCCGAGCGGGGGTCGATACGCAGTATTTT. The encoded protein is CASSTRAGVDTQYF.

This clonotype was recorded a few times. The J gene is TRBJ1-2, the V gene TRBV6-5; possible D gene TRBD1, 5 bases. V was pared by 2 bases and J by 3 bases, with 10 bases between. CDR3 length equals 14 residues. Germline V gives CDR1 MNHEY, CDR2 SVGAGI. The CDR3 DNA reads TGTGCCAGCAGTTACGTAGGGACCGACTATGGCTACACCTTC. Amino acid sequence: CASSYVGTDYGYTF.

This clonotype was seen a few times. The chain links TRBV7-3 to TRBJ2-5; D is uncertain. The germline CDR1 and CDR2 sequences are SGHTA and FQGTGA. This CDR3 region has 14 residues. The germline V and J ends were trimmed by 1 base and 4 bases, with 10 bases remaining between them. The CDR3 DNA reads TGTGCCAGCAGCTTAATCGGGTGGGGAGAGACCCAGTACTTC. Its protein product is CASSLIGWGETQYF.

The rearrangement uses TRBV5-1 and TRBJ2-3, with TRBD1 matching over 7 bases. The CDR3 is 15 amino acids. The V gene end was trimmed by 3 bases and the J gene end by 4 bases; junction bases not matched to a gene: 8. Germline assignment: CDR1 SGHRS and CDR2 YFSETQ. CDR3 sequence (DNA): TGCGCCAGCAGCTCCCACAGGGGACAAGCAGATACGCAGTATTTT. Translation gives CASSSHRGQADTQYF.

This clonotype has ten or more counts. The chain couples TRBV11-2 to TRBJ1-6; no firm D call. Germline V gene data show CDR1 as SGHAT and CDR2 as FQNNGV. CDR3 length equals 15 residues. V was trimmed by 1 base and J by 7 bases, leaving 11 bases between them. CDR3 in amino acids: CASSLVGRLNSPLHF. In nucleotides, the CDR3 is TGTGCCAGCAGCTTAGTGGGCAGATTAAATTCACCCCTCCACTTT.

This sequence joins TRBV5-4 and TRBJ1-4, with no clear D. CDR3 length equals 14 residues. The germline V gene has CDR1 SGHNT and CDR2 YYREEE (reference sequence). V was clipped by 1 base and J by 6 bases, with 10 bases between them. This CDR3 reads CASSLKGGDEKLFF. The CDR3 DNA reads TGTGCCAGCAGCTTGAAGGGAGGAGATGAAAAACTGTTTTTT. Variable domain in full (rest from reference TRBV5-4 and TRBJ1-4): ETGVTQSPTHLIKTRGQQVTLRCSSQSGHNTVSWYQQALGQGPQFIFQYYREEENGRGNFPPRFSGLQFPNYSSELNVNALELDDSALYLCASSLKGGDEKLFFGSGTQLSVL.

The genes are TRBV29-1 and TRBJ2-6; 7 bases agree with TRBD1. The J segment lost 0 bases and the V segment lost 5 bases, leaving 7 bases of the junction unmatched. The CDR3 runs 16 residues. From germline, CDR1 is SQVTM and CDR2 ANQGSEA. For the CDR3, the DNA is TGCAGCGTTAAGCCGGGACAGAACTCTGGGGCCAACGTCCTGACTTTC. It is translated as CSVKPGQNSGANVLTF.

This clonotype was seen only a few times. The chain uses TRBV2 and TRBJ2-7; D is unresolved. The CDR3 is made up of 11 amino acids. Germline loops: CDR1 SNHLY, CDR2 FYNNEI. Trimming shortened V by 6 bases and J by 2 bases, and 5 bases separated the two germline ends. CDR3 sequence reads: CASRLTYEQYF. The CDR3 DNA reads TGTGCCAGCAGGCTAACCTACGAGCAGTACTTC.

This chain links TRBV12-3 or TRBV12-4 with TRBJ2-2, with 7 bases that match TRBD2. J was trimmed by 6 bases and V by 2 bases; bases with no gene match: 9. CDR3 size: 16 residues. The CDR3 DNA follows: TGTGCCAGCAGTTTACTCGCCGGGGGGTGGGCCGGGGAGCTGTTTTTT. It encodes CASSLLAGGWAGELFF.

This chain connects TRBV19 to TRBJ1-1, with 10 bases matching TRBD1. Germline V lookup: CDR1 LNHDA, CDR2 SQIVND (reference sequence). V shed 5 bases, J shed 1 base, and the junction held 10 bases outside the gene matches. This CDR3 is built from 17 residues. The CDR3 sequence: CASSSIRDRGWNTEAFF. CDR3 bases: TGTGCCAGTAGTTCAATCCGGGACAGGGGATGGAACACTGAAGCTTTCTTT. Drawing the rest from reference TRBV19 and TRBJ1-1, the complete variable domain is DGGITQSPKYLFRKEGQNVTLSCEQNLNHDAMYWYRQDPGQGLRLIYYSQIVNDFQKGDIAEGYSVSREKKESFPLTVTSAQKNPTAFYLCASSSIRDRGWNTEAFFGQGTRLTVV.

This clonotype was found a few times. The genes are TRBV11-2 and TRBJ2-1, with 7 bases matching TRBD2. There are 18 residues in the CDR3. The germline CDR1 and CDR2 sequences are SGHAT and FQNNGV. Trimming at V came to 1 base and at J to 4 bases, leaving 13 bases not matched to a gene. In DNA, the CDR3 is TGTGCCAGCAGCTTAGGGGGGGGAGGAAGCGGGCCGTACAATGAGCAGTTCTTC. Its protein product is CASSLGGGGSGPYNEQFF.

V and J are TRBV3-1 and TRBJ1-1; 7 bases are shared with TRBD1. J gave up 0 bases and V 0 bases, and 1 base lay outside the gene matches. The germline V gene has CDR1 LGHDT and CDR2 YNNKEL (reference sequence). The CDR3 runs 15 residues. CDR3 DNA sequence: TGTGCCAGCAGCCAAGAAGGGGGCATGAACACTGAAGCTTTCTTT. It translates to CASSQEGGMNTEAFF.

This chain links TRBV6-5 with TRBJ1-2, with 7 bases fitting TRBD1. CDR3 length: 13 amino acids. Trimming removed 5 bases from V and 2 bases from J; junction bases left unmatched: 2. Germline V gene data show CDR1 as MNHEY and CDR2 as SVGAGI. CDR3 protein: CASSARGNYGYTF. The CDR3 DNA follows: TGTGCCAGCAGTGCCAGGGGGAACTATGGCTACACCTTC.

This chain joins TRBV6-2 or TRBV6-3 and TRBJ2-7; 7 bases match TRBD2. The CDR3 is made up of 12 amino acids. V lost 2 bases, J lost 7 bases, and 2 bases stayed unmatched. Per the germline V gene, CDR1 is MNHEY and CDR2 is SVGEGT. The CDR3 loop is CASSYTGGEQYF. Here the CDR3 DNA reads TGTGCCAGCAGTTACACGGGAGGAGAGCAGTACTTC.

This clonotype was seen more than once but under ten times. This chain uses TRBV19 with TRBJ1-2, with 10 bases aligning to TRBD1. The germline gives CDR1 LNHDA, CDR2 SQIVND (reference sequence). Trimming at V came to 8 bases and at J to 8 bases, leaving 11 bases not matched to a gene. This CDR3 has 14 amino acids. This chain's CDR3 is CASYPEGQGPGYTF. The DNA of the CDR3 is TGTGCCAGTTACCCTGAGGGACAGGGGCCGGGCTACACCTTC.

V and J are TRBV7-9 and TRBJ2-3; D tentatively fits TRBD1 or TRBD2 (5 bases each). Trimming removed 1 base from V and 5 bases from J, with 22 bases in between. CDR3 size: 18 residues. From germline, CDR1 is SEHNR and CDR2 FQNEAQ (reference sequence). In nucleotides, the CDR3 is TGTGCCAGCAGCTTAGGGTCAGGGCTAGCCCCCCGGGAAGATACGCAGTATTTT. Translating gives CASSLGSGLAPREDTQYF. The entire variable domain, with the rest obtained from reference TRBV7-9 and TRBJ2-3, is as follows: DTGVSQNPRHKITKRGQNVTFRCDPISEHNRLYWYRQTLGQGPEFLTYFQNEAQLEKSRLLSDRFSAERPKGSFSTLEIQRTEQGDSAMYLCASSLGSGLAPREDTQYFGPGTRLTVL.

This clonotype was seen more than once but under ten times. The CDR3 reads CASSPGTGGAETQYF. CDR3 bases: TGTGCCAGCTCACCAGGGACAGGGGGCGCAGAGACCCAGTACTTC. The V and J genes are TRBV18 and TRBJ2-5, with 12 positions matching TRBD1. Germline trimming cut 2 bases from V and 4 bases from J; bases unmatched to any gene: 2. The V gene's germline CDR1 is KGHSH and CDR2 LQKENI. This CDR3 comprises 15 residues. The full variable domain, in which reference TRBV18 and TRBJ2-5 provide the parts outside the CDR3, is NAGVMQNPRHLVRRRGQEARLRCSPMKGHSHVYWYRQLPEEGLKFMVYLQKENIIDESGMPKERFSAEFPKEGPSILRIQQVVRGDSAAYFCASSPGTGGAETQYFGPGTRLLVL.

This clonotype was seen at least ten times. The DNA for the CDR3 is TGTGCCAGCAGTCCGGGACACCTCGACTACGAGCAGTACTTC. Translated: CASSPGHLDYEQYF. The rearrangement links TRBV27 to TRBJ2-7, with D possibly TRBD1 on 6 matching bases. Looked up from germline, CDR1 is MNHEY and CDR2 is SMNVEV (reference sequence). This CDR3 region has 14 residues. V lost 5 bases and J 3 bases, leaving 14 bases between the germline ends.

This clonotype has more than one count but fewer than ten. The CDR3 region has the DNA TGTGCCAGCAGCCAAAGTGGGCAGAGCACAGATACGCAGTATTTT. Its protein product is CASSQSGQSTDTQYF. V usage is TRBV3-1 and J usage is TRBJ2-3; unclear D gene. Germline CDR1 is LGHDT and CDR2 is YNNKEL (reference sequence). The V end was cut by 2 bases, the J end by 0 bases, with 9 bases between. This CDR3 is built from 15 residues.

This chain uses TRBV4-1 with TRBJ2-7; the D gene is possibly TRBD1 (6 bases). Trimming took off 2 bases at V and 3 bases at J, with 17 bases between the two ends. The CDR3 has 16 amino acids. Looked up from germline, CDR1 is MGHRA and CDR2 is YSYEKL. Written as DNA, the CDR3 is TGCGCCAGCAGCCAAACTGGGGGTGCCAGGGGCTACGAGCAGTACTTC. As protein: CASSQTGGARGYEQYF.